Listed here is a single T cell receptor beta chain. Its specificity is unknown. Repertoires were generated with immunoSEQ multiplex PCR, while TCRdb's copy carries only in-frame clones and drops some. The sample contains more than 2 million clones, approximately 94% of which appear only once. Naive CD8 cells were CD45RO-negative, positively selected for CCR7, excluding terminally differentiated effector memory CD45RA+ cells. Healthy HIV-negative adults without recent acute infections or vaccinations served as donors. This sample stems from a study of shared clonotypes between healthy human individuals. On the study more broadly: Participating donors consisted of a couple of women and a few men aged 18 to 49. A donor's plate count was three for CD4 naive and three for CD4 memory; CD8 naive had two and CD8 memory one. Study conclusions and caveats: In the sorted subsets, rarefaction showed sequencing was incomplete despite large depth.

The germline CDR1 and CDR2 sequences are GTSNPN and SVGIG (reference sequence). Trimming removed 0 bases at V and 6 bases at J, with 20 bases between. CDR3 length: 16 amino acids. The sequencing sample was made of naive CD8+ T cells sorted from blood. V is TRBV30 and J is TRBJ1-1; D possibly corresponds to TRBD1 (5 bases). The TCR was taken from a man younger than 30 in good health. The CDR3 sequence: CAWSVLGEGPRPEAFF. CDR3 in DNA: TGTGCCTGGAGTGTATTGGGCGAGGGGCCTAGGCCTGAAGCTTTCTTT.